This T cell receptor beta chain was observed in a study of cytomegalovirus exposure and HLA in healthy donors. Study details: A later analysis reported the 100 to 150 validation repertoires used the same platform as the approximately 650 first-cohort repertoires.

These donors were members of the roughly 110-subject validation cohort, a group separate from the approximately 700-subject first cohort. The CDR3 sequence is 17 residues long. The germline CDR1 and CDR2 sequences are LNHDA and SQIVND (reference sequence). V was pared by 5 bases and J by 7 bases, with 15 bases of the junction left unmatched. Here immunoSEQ multiplex PCR was the method, and the copy in TCRdb shows in-frame clones only, minus some. This table has fewer than 200,000 clones, approximately 87% appearing once. This chain links TRBV19 with TRBJ2-1, with 9 bases lining up with TRBD1. Sequenced input: PBMCs. The source of this sequence is a woman aged 25 to 39 in good health and CMV-seronegative. The CDR3 DNA reads TGTGCCAGTAGTCCCCCCAAGGGACAGGGAAAGGAAAATGAGCAGTTCTTC. Translating it yields CASSPPKGQGKENEQFF.